Given below is one T cell receptor (beta chain) in context. No antigen is known for it. In germline, CDR1 is SNHLY, CDR2 FYNNEI. After removal of 7 bases from V and 5 bases from J, the junction contained 25 bases not matched to a gene. The CDR3 runs 19 residues. The data are from a study of cytomegalovirus exposure and HLA in healthy donors. In the PCR, 60 Vbeta and 13 Jbeta primers were used. TCRdb keeps only in-frame clones here, not all; method: immunoSEQ multiplex PCR. The data hold more than 85,000 clones, with roughly two thirds observed a single time. Whole-study findings and limits: Cytomegalovirus-associated status was assigned to around 160 TCR beta chains.

The receptor's source is a woman between 50 and 59 years old in good health and CMV-seropositive. V and J are TRBV2 and TRBJ2-5; TRBD1 agrees at 7 bases. Sequenced input: PBMCs. The CDR3 nucleotides are TGTGCCAGCAAGACCTCCTCAGGGGGACAACTTAATCTGGGGGAGACCCAGTACTTC. Its protein is CASKTSSGGQLNLGETQYF.